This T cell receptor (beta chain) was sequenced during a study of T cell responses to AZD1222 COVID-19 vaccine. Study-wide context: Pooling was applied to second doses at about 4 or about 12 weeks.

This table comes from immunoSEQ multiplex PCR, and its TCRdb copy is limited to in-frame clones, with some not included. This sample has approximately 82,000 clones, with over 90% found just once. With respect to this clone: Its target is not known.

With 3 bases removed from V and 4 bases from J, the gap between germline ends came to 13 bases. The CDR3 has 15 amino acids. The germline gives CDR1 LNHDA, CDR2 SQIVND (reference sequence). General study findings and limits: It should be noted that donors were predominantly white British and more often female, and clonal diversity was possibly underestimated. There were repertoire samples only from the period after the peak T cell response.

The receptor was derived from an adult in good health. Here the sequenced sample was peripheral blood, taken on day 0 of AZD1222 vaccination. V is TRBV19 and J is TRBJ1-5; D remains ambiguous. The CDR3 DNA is TGTGCCAGTAGTATGGTTGCGGAGGCGAATCAGCCCCAGCATTTT. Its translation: CASSMVAEANQPQHF.